The 32 T cell receptor beta chains in this list originate from one sample, sequenced in a study of beta chain features in type 1 diabetes listed by TCRdb under 2018. Library creation used the immunoSEQ multiplex PCR assay. All of the isolated RNA was reverse transcribed with the High Capacity cDNA Reverse Transcription Kit, so expressed TCRB transcripts were sequenced. TCRdb holds this immuneACCESS table with in-frame rearrangements only. Some clones are missing; in checked studies, unresolved V genes explain under half, and the rest has no known cause. In all, the sample holds approximately 400,000 clones, and around 16% of those were seen once. Under 0.02% of the sample belongs to the ten largest clones. Sample: naive CD4+ T cells from blood. According to the study, the label for this sample's cell subset or site signals: true naive CD4+ T cells. These receptors all stem from a woman younger than 35 in good health.

This chain links TRBV5-6 with TRBJ1-2, with TRBD1 matching over 11 bases. CDR3 length: 14 amino acids. The V gene end was trimmed by 5 bases and the J gene end by 8 bases; junction bases not matched to a gene: 8. Germline CDR1 SGHDT, CDR2 YYEEEE. Here the CDR3 reads CASRSAGTGGGYTF. CDR3 bases: TGTGCCAGCAGGTCCGCCGGGACAGGGGGGGGCTACACCTTC.

The chain links TRBV5-1 to TRBJ2-7, with 9 bases lining up with TRBD1. CDR3 length: 14 amino acids. The germline gives CDR1 SGHRS, CDR2 YFSETQ. V dropped 4 bases and J dropped 3; count of bases not matched to a gene: 5. CDR3 amino acids: CASSRTGEDYEQYF. The CDR3 DNA sequence: TGCGCCAGCAGCCGGACAGGGGAGGACTACGAGCAGTACTTC.

The chain joins TRBV4-2 to TRBJ2-7; the D gene is possibly TRBD1 (5 bases). CDR1 and CDR2 (germline): LGHNA, YNFKEQ. V was cut by 0 bases and J by 7 bases, with 13 bases left in between. There are 14 residues in the CDR3. In nucleotides, the CDR3 is TGTGCCAGCAGCCAAGATCTCAGGGTGCTAGAGCAGTACTTC. The encoded protein is CASSQDLRVLEQYF.

This clone has more than one count but fewer than ten. This chain links TRBV7-9 with TRBJ1-1; TRBD1 is a possible D gene (5 bases). Germline V gene lookup returns CDR1 SEHNR and CDR2 FQNEAQ (reference sequence). The ends were cut back, 4 bases at V and 1 base at J, with 13 bases in the middle. This CDR3 spans 15 amino acids. DNA of the CDR3: TGTGCCAGCAGCTCCCCCGGGGGGAGGAACACTGAAGCTTTCTTT. Amino acid sequence: CASSSPGGRNTEAFF.

This clone was recorded only once. The same CDR3 can be traced to other DNA sequences in this sample. The genes are TRBV28 and TRBJ2-1, with 11 bases fitting TRBD2. The CDR3 contains 15 residues. CDR1 is MDHEN and CDR2 is SYDVKM in the germline V gene. V was clipped by 2 bases and J by 4 bases; unmatched bases: 1. The chain's CDR3 is CASSLPSGRYNEQFF. CDR3 DNA sequence: TGTGCCAGCAGTTTACCTAGCGGGAGGTACAATGAGCAGTTCTTC.

This chain links TRBV11-1 with TRBJ2-1, with TRBD2 matching over 12 bases. Germline lookup yields CDR1 SGHAT and CDR2 FQDESV (reference sequence). The CDR3 runs 16 residues. J gave up 3 bases and V 5 bases, and 5 bases lay outside the gene matches. The CDR3 DNA reads as TGTGCCAGCAGCACGCGGACTAGCGGGGTCTACAATGAGCAGTTCTTC. Translation: CASSTRTSGVYNEQFF.

This clone was seen more than once but under ten times. The rearrangement links TRBV5-1 to TRBJ2-2; 8 nucleotides match TRBD2. This CDR3 contains 17 residues. The J segment lost 3 bases and the V segment lost 3 bases, leaving 10 bases of the junction unmatched. Germline CDR1 is SGHRS and CDR2 is YFSETQ. The CDR3 protein is CASSSEVAGGYTGELFF. CDR3 nucleotide sequence: TGCGCCAGCAGCTCGGAGGTGGCGGGAGGTTACACCGGGGAGCTGTTTTTT.

The table lists this clone with a few counts. This chain connects TRBV30 to TRBJ1-4; D is undetermined. The germline gives CDR1 GTSNPN, CDR2 SVGIG (reference sequence). With 1 base removed from V and 7 bases from J, the gap between germline ends came to 4 bases. The CDR3 is 11 residues long. This chain's CDR3 is CAWSGVEKLFF. The CDR3 region has the DNA TGTGCCTGGAGTGGAGTTGAAAAACTGTTTTTT.

In this sample, this clone turned up a few times. The chain couples TRBV28 to TRBJ2-2, with 12 bases matching TRBD2. Germline V gene lookup returns CDR1 MDHEN and CDR2 SYDVKM. The trim removed 6 bases at V and 7 bases at J, leaving 9 bases unmatched. CDR3 length equals 16 residues. The CDR3 nucleotides are TGTGCCAGCAGCCGTTCCGGGACTAGCGGGTTCGGGGAGCTGTTTTTT. Protein product: CASSRSGTSGFGELFF.

This clone was seen a handful of times. This chain joins TRBV20-1 and TRBJ2-1; tentative D call: TRBD1 (6 bases). Germline loops: CDR1 DFQATT, CDR2 SNEGSKA (reference sequence). Trimming took off 4 bases at V and 7 bases at J, with 8 bases between the two ends. The CDR3 length is 11 residues. The CDR3 bases are TGCAGTGCTACAGGGGAAAATGAGCAGTTCTTC. This sequence encodes CSATGENEQFF.

This clone was seen more than once but under ten times. The chain combines TRBV28 with TRBJ2-7; the match to TRBD1 covers 8 bases. The length of the CDR3 is 15 residues. J lost 2 bases, V lost 6 bases, and 9 bases had no gene match. Looked up from germline, CDR1 is MDHEN and CDR2 is SYDVKM. Here the CDR3 reads CASRHNRGTPYEQYF. CDR3 nucleotide sequence: TGTGCCAGCAGGCATAACAGGGGGACCCCCTACGAGCAGTACTTC.

This clone was seen a few times. The V call is TRBV7-2, the J call TRBJ2-1; 7 nucleotides align to TRBD2. This CDR3 comprises 16 residues. Trimming removed 2 bases from V and 2 bases from J; junction bases left unmatched: 6. The germline V gene has CDR1 SGHTA and CDR2 FQGNSA. Here the CDR3 reads CASSLSAGLPYNEQFF. CDR3 DNA: TGTGCCAGCAGCTTAAGTGCGGGACTACCCTACAATGAGCAGTTCTTC. Filled out from reference TRBV7-2 and TRBJ2-1, the complete variable domain reads GAGVSQSPSNKVTEKGKDVELRCDPISGHTALYWYRQSLGQGLEFLIYFQGNSAPDKSGLPSDRFSAERTGGSVSTLTIQRTQQEDSAVYLCASSLSAGLPYNEQFFGPGTRLTVL.

CDR3 in amino acids: CASSQEVSGTNEQFF. The CDR3 DNA reads as TGTGCCAGCAGCCAAGAAGTTAGCGGGACCAATGAGCAGTTCTTC. This chain links TRBV4-2 with TRBJ2-1; 8 bases match TRBD2. The CDR3 covers 15 residues. V lost 0 bases and J lost 6; bases outside the gene matches: 4. The germline CDR1 and CDR2 sequences are LGHNA and YNFKEQ.

This clone was recorded a few times. This chain links TRBV29-1 with TRBJ2-1, with a possible D match to TRBD2 (6 bases). Trimming cost V 2 bases and J 3 bases, with 14 bases left between them. In germline, CDR1 is SQVTM, CDR2 ANQGSEA. CDR3 length: 15 amino acids. DNA of the CDR3: TGCAGCGTTGAAAAATATGGGACTGGCTACAATGAGCAGTTCTTC. It codes for CSVEKYGTGYNEQFF.

The V and J genes are TRBV6-5 and TRBJ1-1; 11 bases line up with TRBD1. Germline values: CDR1 MNHEY, CDR2 SVGAGI. V lost 2 bases and J lost 4; bases outside the gene matches: 3. This CDR3 has 15 residues. The CDR3 nucleotides read TGTGCCAGCAGTTACAGGACAGGGGGCCTCACTGAAGCTTTCTTT. Translated: CASSYRTGGLTEAFF.

This chain joins TRBV5-4 and TRBJ2-1; tentative D call: TRBD2 (7 bases). CDR3 size: 16 residues. Germline V gene lookup returns CDR1 SGHNT and CDR2 YYREEE (reference sequence). V gave up 3 bases and J gave up 6 bases, with 19 bases separating them. The CDR3 loop is CASSSRQAGGSNEQFF. CDR3 nucleotide sequence: TGTGCCAGCAGCTCCCGACAGGCTGGCGGGAGCAATGAGCAGTTCTTC.

CDR3 residues: CASSLRGGTAQPQHF. CDR3 nucleotide sequence: TGTGCCAGCAGCCTGCGTGGGGGGACGGCTCAGCCCCAGCATTTT. This chain joins TRBV5-5 and TRBJ1-5; TRBD1 might be the D (5 bases). V was pared by 4 bases and J by 6 bases, with 17 bases between. Germline V gene sequence: CDR1 SGHKS, CDR2 YYEKEE (reference sequence). The length of the CDR3 is 15 residues.

In this sample, this clone turned up a few times. The rearrangement joins TRBV7-2 to TRBJ2-1; 7 bases are a match to TRBD2. The ends lost 5 bases at V and 8 bases at J; junction bases unmatched: 15. Germline values: CDR1 SGHTA, CDR2 FQGNSA. This CDR3 is built from 16 residues. The CDR3: CASSNVSRLALYEQFF. CDR3 sequence (DNA): TGTGCCAGCAGCAACGTCAGCCGACTAGCACTCTATGAGCAGTTCTTC. Full variable domain (missing parts from reference TRBV7-2 and TRBJ2-1): GAGVSQSPSNKVTEKGKDVELRCDPISGHTALYWYRQSLGQGLEFLIYFQGNSAPDKSGLPSDRFSAERTGGSVSTLTIQRTQQEDSAVYLCASSNVSRLALYEQFFGPGTRLTVL.

The rearrangement joins TRBV19 to TRBJ1-5, with unresolved D. V dropped 9 bases and J dropped 6 bases, with 18 bases sitting between them. CDR1 is LNHDA, CDR2 SQIVND, per germline (reference sequence). There are 14 residues in the CDR3. The CDR3 DNA sequence: TGTGCCAGCCGTCCGCAAGGTGGAGGTCAGCCCCAGCATTTT. It translates to CASRPQGGGQPQHF. The variable domain in full, with the rest retrieved from reference TRBV19 and TRBJ1-5, is DGGITQSPKYLFRKEGQNVTLSCEQNLNHDAMYWYRQDPGQGLRLIYYSQIVNDFQKGDIAEGYSVSREKKESFPLTVTSAQKNPTAFYLCASRPQGGGQPQHFGDGTRLSIL.

CDR3 sequence: CASSLGGRNTEAFF. CDR3 sequence (DNA): TGCGCCAGCAGCTTGGGAGGGCGGAACACTGAAGCTTTCTTT. This chain connects TRBV5-1 to TRBJ1-1; the D is unclear. The CDR3 has 14 residues. The germline V and J ends were trimmed by 0 bases and 1 base, with 7 bases remaining between them. CDR1 and CDR2 from the germline V gene are SGHRS and YFSETQ.

The rearrangement joins TRBV2 to TRBJ2-1; 7 bases are a match to TRBD1. This CDR3 region has 13 residues. The V gene end was trimmed by 10 bases and the J gene end by 8 bases; junction bases not matched to a gene: 11. The germline V gene has CDR1 SNHLY and CDR2 FYNNEI. CDR3 protein: CAKRETGKYEQFF. In DNA, the CDR3 is TGTGCCAAGAGGGAGACAGGGAAATATGAGCAGTTCTTC.

The chain is built from TRBV7-9 and TRBJ1-1; no firm D call. The CDR3 runs to 14 residues. Trimming took 3 bases from V and 4 from J, leaving 12 bases between them. The V gene's germline CDR1 is SEHNR and CDR2 FQNEAQ (reference sequence). The CDR3 sequence: CASSFRGSGTEAFF. CDR3 nucleotide sequence: TGTGCCAGCAGCTTTCGAGGTAGCGGCACTGAAGCTTTCTTT.

This clone has more than one count but fewer than ten. The chain recombines TRBV4-1 with TRBJ2-6; 8 positions agree with TRBD1. The CDR3 runs to 17 residues. Losses at the gene ends were 4 bases for V and 0 bases for J; bases not matched to a gene: 5. Germline CDR1 and CDR2: MGHRA and YSYEKL. CDR3 sequence: CASSPGQARSGANVLTF. The CDR3 DNA reads as TGCGCCAGCAGCCCGGGACAGGCCCGCTCTGGGGCCAACGTCCTGACTTTC.

This clone was found once. The V and J genes are TRBV30 and TRBJ1-5; D remains unclear. The germline V and J ends were trimmed by 0 bases and 5 bases, with 11 bases remaining between them. CDR3 length: 14 residues. Germline values: CDR1 GTSNPN, CDR2 SVGIG (reference sequence). CDR3 sequence reads: CAWSVVSGDQPQHF. The CDR3 coding sequence is TGTGCCTGGAGTGTAGTTTCAGGCGATCAGCCCCAGCATTTT.

In its sample, this clone was seen a few times. The chain carries TRBV29-1 and TRBJ2-7, with TRBD1 matching 9 bases. CDR1 SQVTM and CDR2 ANQGSEA come from the germline V gene. Trimming took 4 bases from V and 4 from J; bases not matched to a gene: 8. The CDR3 totals 14 residues. The CDR3 DNA follows: TGCAGCGTTGGAGGGGGGACAGGGTGGTACGAGCAGTACTTC. This sequence encodes CSVGGGTGWYEQYF.

The table lists this clone with a few counts. This sequence joins TRBV7-3 and TRBJ2-1; 8 positions agree with TRBD2. This CDR3 region has 17 residues. CDR1 SGHTA and CDR2 FQGTGA come from the germline V gene. V was clipped by 5 bases and J by 4 bases; unmatched bases: 13. CDR3 nucleotide sequence: TGTGCCAGCAGCGACAGCCCTTCTAGCGGGCTGTACAATGAGCAGTTCTTC. It yields the protein CASSDSPSSGLYNEQFF.

This chain joins TRBV27 and TRBJ2-7; D is unclear. Trimming took 7 bases from V and 5 from J, leaving 12 bases between them. Germline V gene lookup returns CDR1 MNHEY and CDR2 SMNVEV (reference sequence). CDR3 length: 12 residues. The CDR3 loop is CASISFANEQYF. CDR3 nucleotide sequence: TGTGCCAGCATCTCTTTTGCGAACGAGCAGTACTTC.

Only a few counts were recorded for this clone. V gene TRBV7-9 combines with J gene TRBJ2-3; TRBD2 matches at 7 bases. Trimming at V came to 0 bases and at J to 1 base, leaving 1 base not matched to a gene. The CDR3 runs 15 residues. The germline gives CDR1 SEHNR, CDR2 FQNEAQ (reference sequence). In DNA, the CDR3 is TGTGCCAGCAGCTTAGCGGGAGGGCGCACAGATACGCAGTATTTT. Translating it yields CASSLAGGRTDTQYF. Drawing the rest from reference TRBV7-9 and TRBJ2-3, the complete variable domain is DTGVSQNPRHKITKRGQNVTFRCDPISEHNRLYWYRQTLGQGPEFLTYFQNEAQLEKSRLLSDRFSAERPKGSFSTLEIQRTEQGDSAMYLCASSLAGGRTDTQYFGPGTRLTVL.

J is TRBJ2-7 and V is TRBV30; TRBD2 might be the D (5 bases). The V gene's germline CDR1 is GTSNPN and CDR2 SVGIG (reference sequence). This CDR3 has 12 amino acids. V was cut by 3 bases and J by 4 bases, with 10 bases left in between. The DNA of the CDR3 is TGTGCCTGGAGAAGCGGTACATACGAGCAGTACTTC. Protein product: CAWRSGTYEQYF.

This clone has only a few counts. This chain joins TRBV9 and TRBJ2-5; D call uncertain. Germline assignment: CDR1 SGDLS and CDR2 YYNGEE. The germline V and J ends were trimmed by 3 bases and 2 bases, with 11 bases remaining between them. The CDR3 has 14 amino acids. The CDR3 is CASSGRPGQETQYF. CDR3 coding DNA: TGTGCCAGCAGCGGACGACCCGGGCAAGAGACCCAGTACTTC.

The chain joins TRBV30 to TRBJ1-2; 12 nucleotides align to TRBD1. Germline loops: CDR1 GTSNPN, CDR2 SVGIG (reference sequence). J lost 0 bases, V lost 4 bases, and 3 bases had no gene match. The CDR3 loop spans 15 amino acids. CDR3 residues: CAWMGQGAANYGYTF. The CDR3 nucleotides are TGTGCCTGGATGGGACAGGGGGCGGCTAACTATGGCTACACCTTC.

The gene calls are TRBV5-1 and TRBJ2-1, with 9 bases identical to TRBD2. This CDR3 contains 16 residues. The J segment lost 3 bases and the V segment lost 0 bases, leaving 4 bases of the junction unmatched. CDR1 is SGHRS and CDR2 is YFSETQ in the germline V gene. The CDR3 sequence is CASSLEETSGYNEQFF. As DNA, the CDR3 is TGCGCCAGCAGCTTGGAAGAGACTAGCGGCTACAATGAGCAGTTCTTC.